In this sample, the clone carrying this T cell receptor (beta chain) turned up many times. What it binds is not known. This entry comes from a study of CD8 T cells in ankylosing spondylitis. Using its own MiXCR run on the 5' RACE reads, TCRdb lists one record per CDR3 protein. Among a few hundred thousand distinct CDR3 sequences, roughly an eighth were seen once, and the ten largest hold around 7%. This CDR3 is built from 14 residues. Trimming cost V 2 bases and J 8 bases; bases outside gene matches: 1. Per the germline V gene, CDR1 is SGHRS and CDR2 is YFSETQ. Study findings and constraints: It appeared that ankylosing spondylitis blood was characterized by a TCR beta motif of seven or eight highly homologous variants.

The source material was blood, either unsorted or a sorted T cell fraction (not recorded which). The chain joins TRBV5-1 to TRBJ1-6, with 10 bases matching TRBD1. The sequence was collected from a male donor with ankylosing spondylitis. The CDR3 DNA sequence: TGCGCCAGCAGCTTTGACAGGGGGCATTCACCCCTCCACTTT. It specifies CASSFDRGHSPLHF. Complete variable domain (other parts from reference TRBV5-1 and TRBJ1-6): KAGVTQTPRYLIKTRGQQVTLSCSPISGHRSVSWYQQTPGQGLQFLFEYFSETQRNKGNFPGRFSGRQFSNSRSEMNVSTLELGDSALYLCASSFDRGHSPLHFGNGTRLTVT.